This TCR beta chain stems from a study of blood T cell repertoires in COVID-19. In the original workflow: Reference gene primer amplification in the assay estimated nucleated cell counts. Profiled with immunoSEQ multiplex PCR; TCRdb holds only in-frame clones, not every one. V, J and clone size are those of that table, while D and trimming were read from the DNA. Of roughly 200,000 clones in the sample, 70% to 90% were seen once. The ends were cut back, 2 bases at V and 4 bases at J, with 14 bases in the middle. The CDR3 spans 15 residues. Germline V gene sequence: CDR1 MNHEY, CDR2 SMNVEV (reference sequence).

The sequence was obtained from a woman aged 35 to 49 who had recovered from COVID-19. The sequencing input was peripheral blood. This chain uses TRBV27 with TRBJ1-1, with D possibly being TRBD1 (6 bases). The CDR3 protein is CASSLGGGGPTEAFF. In DNA form, the CDR3 reads TGTGCCAGCAGTTTAGGAGGGGGGGGACCCACTGAAGCTTTCTTT.